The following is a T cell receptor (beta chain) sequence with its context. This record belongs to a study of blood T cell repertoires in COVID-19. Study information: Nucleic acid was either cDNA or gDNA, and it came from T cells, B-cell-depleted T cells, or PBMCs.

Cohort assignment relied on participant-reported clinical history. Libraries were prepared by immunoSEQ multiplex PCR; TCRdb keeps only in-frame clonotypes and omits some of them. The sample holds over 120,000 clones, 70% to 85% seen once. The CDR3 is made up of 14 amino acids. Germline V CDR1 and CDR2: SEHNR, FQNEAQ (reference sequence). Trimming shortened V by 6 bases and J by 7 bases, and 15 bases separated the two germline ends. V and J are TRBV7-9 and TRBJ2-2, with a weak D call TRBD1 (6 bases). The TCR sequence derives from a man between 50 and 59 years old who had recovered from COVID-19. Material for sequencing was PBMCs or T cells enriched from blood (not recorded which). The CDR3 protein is CASRQTGSVGELFF. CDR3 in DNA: TGTGCCAGCAGGCAAACAGGGTCCGTCGGGGAGCTGTTTTTT.